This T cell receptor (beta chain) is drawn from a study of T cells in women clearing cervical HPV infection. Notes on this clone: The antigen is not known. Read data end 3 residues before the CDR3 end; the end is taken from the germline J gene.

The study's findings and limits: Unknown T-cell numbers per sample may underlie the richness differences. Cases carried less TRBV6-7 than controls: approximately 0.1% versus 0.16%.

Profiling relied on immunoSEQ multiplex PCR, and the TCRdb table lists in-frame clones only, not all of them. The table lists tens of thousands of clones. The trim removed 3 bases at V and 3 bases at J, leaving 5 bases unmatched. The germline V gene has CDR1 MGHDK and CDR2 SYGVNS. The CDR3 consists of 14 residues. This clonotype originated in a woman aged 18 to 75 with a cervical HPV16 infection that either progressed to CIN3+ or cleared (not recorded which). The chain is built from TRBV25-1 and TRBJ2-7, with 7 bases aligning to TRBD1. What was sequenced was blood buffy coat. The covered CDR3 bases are TGTGCCAGCAGTGAGGGACAGAAAAGCTACGAG. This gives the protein CASSEGQKSYE. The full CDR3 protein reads CASSEGQKSYEQYF.